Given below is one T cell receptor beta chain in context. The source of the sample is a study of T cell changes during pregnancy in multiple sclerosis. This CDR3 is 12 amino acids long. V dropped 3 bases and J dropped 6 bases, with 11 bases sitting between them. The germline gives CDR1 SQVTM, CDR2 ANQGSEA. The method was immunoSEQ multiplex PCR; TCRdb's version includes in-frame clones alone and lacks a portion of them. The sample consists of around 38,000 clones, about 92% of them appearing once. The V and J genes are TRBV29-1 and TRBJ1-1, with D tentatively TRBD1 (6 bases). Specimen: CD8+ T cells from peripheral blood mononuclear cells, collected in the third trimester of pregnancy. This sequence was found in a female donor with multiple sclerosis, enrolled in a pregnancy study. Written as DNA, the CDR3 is TGCAGCGTTGATGGGGGCTCCCCTGAAGCTTTCTTT. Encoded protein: CSVDGGSPEAFF. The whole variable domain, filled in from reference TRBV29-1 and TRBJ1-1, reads SAVISQKPSRDICQRGTSLTIQCQVDSQVTMMFWYRQQPGQSLTLIATANQGSEATYESGFVIDKFPISRPNLTFSTLTVSNMSPEDSSIYLCSVDGGSPEAFFGQGTRLTVV.